This is a list of T cell receptor beta chains from one sample in a study of cytomegalovirus exposure and HLA in healthy donors. Method: immunoSEQ multiplex PCR; TCRdb's copy keeps in-frame clones and lacks some. Among 120,000 to 150,000 clones listed, approximately 86% were seen once. The specimen sequenced was PBMCs. The receptor set was obtained from a young man in good health and CMV-seropositive. Each CDR3 is given with its conserved first and last residue. D genes are given only for firm matches. Expanded clones get a size class; other rows say once, few or many, or leave the size out.

j_call d_call v_call clone_size cdr3_nt cdr3_aa
TRBJ1-1 . TRBV27 once TGTGCCAGCAGTTTATCCCGACACCTACCTGAAGCTTTCTTT CASSLSRHLPEAFF
TRBJ2-7 . TRBV5-8 . TGTGCCAGCAGATACTACGAGCAGTACTTC CASRYYEQYF
TRBJ2-7 TRBD2 TRBV10-3 few TGTGCCATCAAAGCTAGCGGGGGACGCGACGAGCAGTACTTC CAIKASGGRDEQYF
TRBJ1-5 . TRBV5-1 . TGCGCCAGCAGTCCAGACACCTATAGCAATCAGCCCCAGCATTTT CASSPDTYSNQPQHF
TRBJ2-3 TRBD1 TRBV18 . TGTGCCAGCTCACGACAGGGGGCAGACACAGATACGCAGTATTTT CASSRQGADTDTQYF
TRBJ2-7 TRBD1 TRBV6-1 . TGTGCCAGCAGAACAGGACAGGGCCCCTACGAGCAGTACTTC CASRTGQGPYEQYF
TRBJ1-4 . TRBV30 few TGTGCCTGGAGTGGGACTGCAGGATATGAAAAACTGTTTTTT CAWSGTAGYEKLFF
TRBJ2-1 TRBD2 TRBV11-3 . TGTGCCAGCAGCTGGCCTAGCGGGAGGAATGAGCAGTTCTTC CASSWPSGRNEQFF
TRBJ2-1 . TRBV5-1 . TGCGCCAGCAGCTTGGAGGGGCTACCCTACAATGAGCAGTTCTTC CASSLEGLPYNEQFF
TRBJ2-1 . TRBV7-8 . TGTGCCAGCAGCTTAGCCCGACAGGATTCCGAGCAGTTCTTC CASSLARQDSEQFF
TRBJ2-5 . TRBV5-1 . TGCGCCAGCAGCTTGGGACAGGTGAAAGAGACCCAGTACTTC CASSLGQVKETQYF